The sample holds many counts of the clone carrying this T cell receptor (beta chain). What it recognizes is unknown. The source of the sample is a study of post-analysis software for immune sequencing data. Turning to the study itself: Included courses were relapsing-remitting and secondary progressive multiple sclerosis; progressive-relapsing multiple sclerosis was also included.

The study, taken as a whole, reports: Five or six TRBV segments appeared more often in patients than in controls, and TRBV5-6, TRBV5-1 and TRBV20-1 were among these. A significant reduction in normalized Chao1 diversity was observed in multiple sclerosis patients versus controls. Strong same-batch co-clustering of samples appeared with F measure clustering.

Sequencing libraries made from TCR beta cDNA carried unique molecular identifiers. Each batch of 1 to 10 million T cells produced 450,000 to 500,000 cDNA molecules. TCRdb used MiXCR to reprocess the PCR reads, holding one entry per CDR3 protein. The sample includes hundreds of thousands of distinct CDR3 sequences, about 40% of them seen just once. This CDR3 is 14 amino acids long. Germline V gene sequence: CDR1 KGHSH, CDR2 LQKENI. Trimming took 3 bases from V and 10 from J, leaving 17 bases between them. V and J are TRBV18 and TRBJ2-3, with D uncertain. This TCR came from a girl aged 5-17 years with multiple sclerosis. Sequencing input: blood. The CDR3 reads CASSPPDLYKAQYF. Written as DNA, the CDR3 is TGTGCCAGCTCACCCCCCGACCTCTACAAAGCGCAGTATTTT.